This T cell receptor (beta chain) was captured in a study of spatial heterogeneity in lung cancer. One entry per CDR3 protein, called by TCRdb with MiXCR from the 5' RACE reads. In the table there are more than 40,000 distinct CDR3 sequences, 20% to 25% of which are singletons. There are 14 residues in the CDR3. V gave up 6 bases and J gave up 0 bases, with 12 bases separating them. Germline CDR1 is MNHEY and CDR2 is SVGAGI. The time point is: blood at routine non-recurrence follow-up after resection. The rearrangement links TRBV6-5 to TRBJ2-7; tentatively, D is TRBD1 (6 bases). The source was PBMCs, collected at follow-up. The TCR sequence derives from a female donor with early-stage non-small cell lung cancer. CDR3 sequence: CASRRGKASYEQYF. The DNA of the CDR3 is TGTGCCAGCAGAAGGGGGAAAGCCTCCTACGAGCAGTACTTC.